This is a list of T cell receptor beta chains from one sample in a study of blood T cell repertoires in COVID-19. Clones were sequenced by immunoSEQ multiplex PCR, and TCRdb holds only the in-frame ones, with some missing. The table lists around 270,000 clones, about four fifths of them singletons. The material sequenced was peripheral blood. Every receptor here comes from a woman between 40 and 55 years old who had recovered from COVID-19. CDR3s include the opening cysteine and the closing phenylalanine or tryptophan. D genes are given only for firm matches. Where a row states a size, it is once, few, many or the class of an expanded clone; other rows omit it.

v_gene,abundance,j_gene,d_gene,CDR3nt,CDR3aa
TRBV24-1,.,TRBJ2-1,.,TGTGCCACCAGTGTTAATCAGATTGAGCAGTTCTTC,CATSVNQIEQFF
TRBV3-1/TRBV3-2,.,TRBJ2-3,.,TGTGCCAGCAGCCAAGATGGCCTAGCCCCCTCCTCTTACACAGATACGCAGTATTTT,CASSQDGLAPSSYTDTQYF
TRBV5-1,.,TRBJ2-5,.,TGCGCCAGCAGCGTGAGTCGACAGGAAGAGACCCAGTACTTC,CASSVSRQEETQYF
TRBV5-1,.,TRBJ1-1,.,TGCGCCAGCAGCTCTACTACGAGCTTTGAAGCTTTCTTT,CASSSTTSFEAFF
TRBV11-2,.,TRBJ2-5,TRBD2,TGTGCCAGCAGCCGCGGGGGGGCCACGGAGACCCAGTACTTC,CASSRGGATETQYF
TRBV5-1,.,TRBJ2-7,.,TGCGCCAGCAGTTTGGGAACTATTTACGAGCAGTACTTC,CASSLGTIYEQYF
TRBV11-2,.,TRBJ2-1,TRBD1,TGTGCCAGCAGCTTAAGGCCAGGACAGGCCTACAATGAGCAGTTCTTC,CASSLRPGQAYNEQFF
TRBV14,.,TRBJ2-1,TRBD2,TGTGCCAGCAGCCACCAGCGGGGGGGGACTTACAATGAGCAGTTCTTC,CASSHQRGGTYNEQFF
TRBV6-5,.,TRBJ2-7,TRBD1,TGTGCCAGCAGACGGGACAGGGGGCAGGACGAGCAGTACTTC,CASRRDRGQDEQYF
TRBV10-3,.,TRBJ1-2,.,TGTGCCATCAGTGAGTCGCAAGGGGAATTCTATGGCTACACCTTC,CAISESQGEFYGYTF
TRBV2,.,TRBJ1-4,TRBD1,TGTGCCAGCCTATCGATGCGGACAGGAGGGAATGAAAAACTGTTTTTT,CASLSMRTGGNEKLFF
TRBV18,.,TRBJ1-5,.,TGTGCCAGCTCACCAGGACAGCCAAATCAGCCCCAGCATTTT,CASSPGQPNQPQHF
TRBV2,few,TRBJ1-1,.,TGTGCCAGCAGTGAAATTAGGGGAAGGGTGGGTACTGAAGCTTTCTTT,CASSEIRGRVGTEAFF
TRBV2,.,TRBJ1-1,TRBD1,TGTGCCAGCAGCCCCGGGACAGGGGGCTTTGAAGCTTTCTTT,CASSPGTGGFEAFF
TRBV28,.,TRBJ1-2,TRBD1,TGTGCCAGCAGCCTCGGACAGGGGTATGGCTACACCTTC,CASSLGQGYGYTF
TRBV7-9,few,TRBJ2-7,.,TGTGCCAGCAGCTTGACCGACGGGTCCTACGAGCAGTACTTC,CASSLTDGSYEQYF
TRBV15,.,TRBJ2-1,.,TGTGCCACCAGCAGAATTTCGGGAAGGGATGAGCAGTTCTTC,CATSRISGRDEQFF
TRBV6-6,.,TRBJ2-3,TRBD2,TGTGCCAGCACGGGCGTGACTAGCGGGGGGCCTGATACGCAGTATTTT,CASTGVTSGGPDTQYF
TRBV3-1/TRBV3-2,.,TRBJ2-2,.,TGTGCCAGCTCTGTGGCGAGGGATACCGGGGAGCTGTTTTTT,CASSVARDTGELFF
TRBV6-5,.,TRBJ2-5,.,TGTGCCAGCAATGGGGGGACAGCGGGTCAAGAGACCCAGTACTTC,CASNGGTAGQETQYF
TRBV6-2/TRBV6-3,.,TRBJ1-5,TRBD1,TGTGCCAGCAGCGGGACAGGGTATCAGCCCCAGCATTTT,CASSGTGYQPQHF
TRBV29-1,.,TRBJ2-6,.,TGCAGCGTTGAGGTTAGGGGGATCCTACCTGGGGCCAACGTCCTGACTTTC,CSVEVRGILPGANVLTF
TRBV24-1,few,TRBJ1-5,TRBD1,TGTGCCACCAGTGATTACGGACAGGACCCACCCAATCAGCCCCAGCATTTT,CATSDYGQDPPNQPQHF
TRBV5-1,.,TRBJ1-1,TRBD1,TGCGCCAGCAGCTTCCAGTTGGGACAGGGGGCCCCTGAAGCTTTCTTT,CASSFQLGQGAPEAFF
TRBV18,.,TRBJ1-2,TRBD1,TGTGCCAGCTCACCTCCTCGGACAGGGGTTTTCGCTAACTATGGCTACACCTTC,CASSPPRTGVFANYGYTF
TRBV6-5,.,TRBJ2-5,TRBD2,TGTGCCAGCAGTTACCTCGGGGAGGGGGAGACCCAGTACTTC,CASSYLGEGETQYF
TRBV7-9,.,TRBJ1-3,.,TGTGCCAGCAGCTTTGACACCCTTGGAAACACCATATATTTT,CASSFDTLGNTIYF
TRBV12-3/TRBV12-4,.,TRBJ1-2,TRBD1,TGTGCCAGCAGTTCCAGGGGGAGCTATGGCTACACCTTC,CASSSRGSYGYTF
TRBV7-6,.,TRBJ2-2,.,TGTGCCAGCAGCTTAGAGCAAGCGGGGAACACCGGGGAGCTGTTTTTT,CASSLEQAGNTGELFF
TRBV19,.,TRBJ2-2,TRBD1,TGTGCCAGTAGTATACCGGGACAGGGGAGCGTCGGGGAGCTGTTTTTT,CASSIPGQGSVGELFF
TRBV4-1,.,TRBJ2-2,TRBD1,TGCGCCAGCAGCCAAGGATCGACAGGGGCACTAACCGGGGAGCTGTTTTTT,CASSQGSTGALTGELFF
TRBV7-9,.,TRBJ1-4,.,TGTGCCAGCAGCTTGGAAGGGACTGCTAATGAAAAACTGTTTTTT,CASSLEGTANEKLFF
TRBV4-2,once,TRBJ2-6,.,TGTGCCAGCAGCCAAGTGGGTTCGACATCCTCTGGGGCCAACGTCCTGACTTTC,CASSQVGSTSSGANVLTF
TRBV4-1,.,TRBJ1-1,.,TGCGCCAGCAGCCAGTTTATGGGGAGGAAGAACACTGAAGCTTTCTTT,CASSQFMGRKNTEAFF
TRBV10-2,.,TRBJ1-5,TRBD1,TGCGCCAGCTCGGGACAGTTTAATCAGCCCCAGCATTTT,CASSGQFNQPQHF
TRBV30,once,TRBJ2-3,.,TGTGCCTGGAGTGTAGGGGAGGCTACGCAGTATTTT,CAWSVGEATQYF
TRBV24-1,.,TRBJ2-7,.,TGTGCCACCAGCTCGACAGACACCTACGAGCAGTACTTC,CATSSTDTYEQYF
TRBV4-1,.,TRBJ2-3,TRBD1,TGCGCCAGCAGCCAAGATAGGGACAGACCCACAGATACGCAGTATTTT,CASSQDRDRPTDTQYF
TRBV2,once,TRBJ2-5,.,TGTGCCAGCAGTGATGCGGAGACCCAGTACTTC,CASSDAETQYF
TRBV6-5,.,TRBJ2-2,TRBD1,TGTGCCAGCAGTCCAGGACAGGATAACACCGGGGAGCTGTTTTTT,CASSPGQDNTGELFF
TRBV24-1,few,TRBJ1-5,.,TGTGCCACCAGTGATTTACAGGCTAGCAATCAGCCCCAGCATTTT,CATSDLQASNQPQHF
TRBV14,.,TRBJ1-3,.,TGTGCCAGCAGCCATAGAGTACAGGGAACTGGAAACACCATATATTTT,CASSHRVQGTGNTIYF
TRBV6-5,.,TRBJ2-7,TRBD1,TGTGCCAGCAGGACAGGGTCGACCTTTTACGAGCAGTACTTC,CASRTGSTFYEQYF
TRBV2,.,TRBJ1-1,TRBD1,TGTGCCAGCATCCGACAGGGCTTGAACACTGAAGCTTTCTTT,CASIRQGLNTEAFF
TRBV3-1/TRBV3-2,.,TRBJ1-2,.,TGTGCCAGCAGCCAAGTACTCGGTATTGGCTACACCTTC,CASSQVLGIGYTF